The 18 T cell receptor beta chains in this list originate from one sample, sequenced in a study of blood T cell repertoires in COVID-19. Only in-frame clones appear in the TCRdb table, and some are missing; sequencing was by immunoSEQ multiplex PCR. The sample records about 130,000 clones, approximately 86% being singletons. The sample comprised peripheral blood. These receptor sequences come from a woman in her seventies with COVID-19, enrolled during active disease.

J is TRBJ2-1 and V is TRBV24-1; the D is unclear. The CDR3 runs to 16 residues. From germline, CDR1 is KGHDR and CDR2 SFDVKD. With 4 bases removed from V and 2 bases from J, the gap between germline ends came to 14 bases. The CDR3 coding sequence is TGTGCCACCAGTGAGCCGACAACCCCAACCTACAATGAGCAGTTCTTC. Amino acid sequence: CATSEPTTPTYNEQFF.

The chain carries TRBV19 and TRBJ1-1; D is uncertain. Germline CDR1 LNHDA, CDR2 SQIVND (reference sequence). Trimming took 7 bases from V and 3 from J, leaving 18 bases between them. The CDR3 runs to 15 residues. The DNA of the CDR3 is TGTGCCAGTACGCGGACCTGGAGGCAGGACACTGAAGCTTTCTTT. Residues: CASTRTWRQDTEAFF.

This clone was recorded a few times. CDR3 nucleotide sequence: TGCGCCAGCAGCTTGGCCTACGGGGAGTACGAGCAGTACTTC. Translating it yields CASSLAYGEYEQYF. The chain is built from TRBV5-1 and TRBJ2-7; perhaps TRBD2 as D (5 bases). Looked up from germline, CDR1 is SGHRS and CDR2 is YFSETQ. V lost 0 bases, J lost 4 bases, and 11 bases lay in between. CDR3 length: 14 residues.

The chain has TRBV19 and TRBJ1-2, with D possibly matching TRBD1 (5 bases). Germline V gives CDR1 LNHDA, CDR2 SQIVND (reference sequence). V was clipped by 4 bases and J by 2 bases, with 11 bases between them. The CDR3 is made up of 14 amino acids. CDR3 sequence reads: CASSTLAGNYGYTF. CDR3 nucleotide sequence: TGTGCCAGTAGTACTCTGGCAGGGAACTATGGCTACACCTTC.

To note about this clone: Compared with germline, one end of the junction differs, possibly owing to a read error. This chain links TRBV2 with TRBJ2-2, with TRBD1 identical over 7 bases. The CDR3 consists of 14 residues. Germline CDR1 is SNHLY and CDR2 is FYNNEI. The CDR3 sequence: CASSEGQGVGELFF. The CDR3 bases are TGTGCCAGCAGCGAAGGGCAGGGGGTCGGGGAGCTGTTTTTT. Full variable domain (rest looked up from reference TRBV2 and TRBJ2-2): EPEVTQTPSHQVTQMGQEVILRCVPISNHLYFYWYRQILGQKVEFLVSFYNNEISEKSEIFDDQFSVERPDGSNFTLKIRSTKLEDSAMYFCASSEGQGVGELFFGEGSRLTVL.

V gene TRBV19 combines with J gene TRBJ1-4, with TRBD1 matching over 7 bases. CDR1 and CDR2 from the germline V gene are LNHDA and SQIVND (reference sequence). J gave up 3 bases and V 9 bases, and 4 bases lay outside the gene matches. There are 13 residues in the CDR3. The CDR3 DNA reads as TGTGCCAGCCGTGACAGGGCTAATGAAAAACTGTTTTTT. Protein sequence: CASRDRANEKLFF.

The chain couples TRBV12-5 to TRBJ1-2; TRBD1 agrees at 8 bases. The CDR3 loop spans 16 amino acids. Germline CDR1 LGHNT, CDR2 FRNRAP. V lost 4 bases to trimming and J lost 3 bases; unmatched junction nucleotides: 10. CDR3 nucleotide sequence: TGTGCTAGTGGTTCCACAACATCACAGGGGGACTATGGCTACACCTTC. Protein: CASGSTTSQGDYGYTF.

The rearrangement uses TRBV21-1 and TRBJ2-7; the table's D gene call, TRBD2, was not cross checked with the DNA. TRBV21-1 represents a pseudogene. The CDR3 contains 16 residues. The DNA for the CDR3 is TGTGCCAGCAGCAACACGGGCGGGGGGGACCGCTACGAGCAGTACTTC. It translates to CASSNTGGGDRYEQYF.

The gene calls are TRBV29-1 and TRBJ2-7; D perhaps matches TRBD1 (6 bases). The CDR3 runs 13 residues. V gave up 4 bases and J gave up 7 bases, with 17 bases separating them. Germline V gene data show CDR1 as SQVTM and CDR2 as ANQGSEA. CDR3 amino acids: CSVVQGKGKEQYF. As DNA, the CDR3 is TGCAGCGTTGTACAGGGAAAGGGGAAGGAGCAGTACTTC.

The chain joins TRBV6-5 to TRBJ1-4; 7 bases are a match to TRBD1. Trimming removed 6 bases from V and 2 bases from J; junction bases left unmatched: 6. The CDR3 totals 15 residues. Germline V gene sequence: CDR1 MNHEY, CDR2 SVGAGI. CDR3 sequence: CASRRSGGTNEKLFF. CDR3 coding DNA: TGTGCCAGCAGGAGATCAGGGGGGACTAATGAAAAACTGTTTTTT.

The chain couples TRBV7-2 to TRBJ2-7; D remains ambiguous. In germline, CDR1 is SGHTA, CDR2 FQGNSA. CDR3 size: 15 residues. This CDR3 is CASAVRNLYIYEQYF. CDR3 DNA sequence: TGTGCTTCCGCGGTGAGGAATCTTTATATCTACGAGCAGTACTTC.

The chain couples TRBV28 to TRBJ1-5, with TRBD1 matching over 8 bases. The CDR3 spans 14 residues. Losses at the gene ends were 7 bases for V and 6 bases for J; bases not matched to a gene: 8. Per germline, CDR1 MDHEN and CDR2 SYDVKM. The CDR3 is CASNRQGPSQPQHF. The CDR3 DNA reads as TGTGCCAGCAACCGACAGGGGCCGAGTCAGCCCCAGCATTTT.

V gene TRBV5-8 combines with J gene TRBJ1-5; 7 bases are a match to TRBD1. The CDR3 has 15 amino acids. CDR1 is SGHTS, CDR2 YDEGEE, per germline. J gave up 3 bases and V 5 bases, and 8 bases lay outside the gene matches. CDR3 in DNA: TGTGCCAGCAGGGCCCGACAGGGTCACAATCAGCCCCAGCATTTT. It translates to CASRARQGHNQPQHF.

The genes are TRBV7-9 and TRBJ2-7, with 7 bases fitting TRBD2. J gave up 11 bases and V 4 bases, and 11 bases lay outside the gene matches. This CDR3 spans 13 amino acids. Germline CDR1 and CDR2: SEHNR and FQNEAQ (reference sequence). The CDR3 region is CASSYLGVAGEYF. The CDR3 nucleotides are TGTGCCAGCAGCTACCTCGGGGTCGCGGGGGAGTACTTC.

The rearrangement joins TRBV5-6 to TRBJ1-2; D gene ambiguous. Trimming removed 4 bases from V and 4 bases from J, with 14 bases in between. The germline CDR1 and CDR2 sequences are SGHDT and YYEEEE. This CDR3 contains 14 residues. CDR3 region: CASSPLDGIYGYTF. In DNA form, the CDR3 reads TGTGCCAGCAGCCCATTAGACGGGATCTATGGCTACACCTTC.

This clone was seen a handful of times. The CDR3 here is CASSERADTGELFF. CDR3 DNA: TGTGCCAGCAGTGAGCGCGCGGACACCGGGGAGCTGTTTTTT. The chain links TRBV6-1 to TRBJ2-2; no definite D call. Between the trimmed V and J ends, which lost 3 bases and 3 bases, there was a span of 8 bases. The length of the CDR3 is 14 residues. The germline V gene has CDR1 MNHNS and CDR2 SASEGT.

Only one count was recorded for this clone. The J gene is TRBJ2-1, the V gene TRBV19; D not certain. Trimming took off 1 base at V and 2 bases at J, with 9 bases between the two ends. CDR1 and CDR2 from the germline V gene are LNHDA and SQIVND (reference sequence). CDR3 length equals 15 residues. CDR3 sequence (DNA): TGTGCCAGTAGTATAGCCGCCGGTCCCTACAATGAGCAGTTCTTC. Protein: CASSIAAGPYNEQFF.

The chain employs TRBV2 and TRBJ2-1; possibly TRBD2 for D (6 bases). The CDR3 runs to 13 residues. Germline V gives CDR1 SNHLY, CDR2 FYNNEI. The V end was cut by 7 bases, the J end by 0 bases, with 7 bases between. For the CDR3, the DNA is TGTGCCAGCATGGGGGGCTCCTACAATGAGCAGTTCTTC. Amino acid sequence: CASMGGSYNEQFF.